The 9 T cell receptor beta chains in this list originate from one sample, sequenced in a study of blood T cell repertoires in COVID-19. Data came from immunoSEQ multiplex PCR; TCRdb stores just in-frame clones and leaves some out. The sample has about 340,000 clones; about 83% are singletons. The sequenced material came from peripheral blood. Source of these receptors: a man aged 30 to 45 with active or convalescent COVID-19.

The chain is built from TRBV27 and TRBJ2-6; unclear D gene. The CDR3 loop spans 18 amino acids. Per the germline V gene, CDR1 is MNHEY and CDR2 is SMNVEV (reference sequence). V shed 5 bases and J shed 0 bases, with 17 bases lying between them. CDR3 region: CASSPRWQDFSGANVLTF. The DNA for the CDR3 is TGTGCCAGCAGTCCCCGTTGGCAGGATTTCTCTGGGGCCAACGTCCTGACTTTC.

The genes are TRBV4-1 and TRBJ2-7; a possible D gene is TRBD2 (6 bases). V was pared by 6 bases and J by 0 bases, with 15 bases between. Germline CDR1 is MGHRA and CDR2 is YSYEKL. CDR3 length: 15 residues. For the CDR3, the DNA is TGCGCCAGCAGGCATTTAGGCGGGAACTCCTACGAGCAGTACTTC. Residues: CASRHLGGNSYEQYF.

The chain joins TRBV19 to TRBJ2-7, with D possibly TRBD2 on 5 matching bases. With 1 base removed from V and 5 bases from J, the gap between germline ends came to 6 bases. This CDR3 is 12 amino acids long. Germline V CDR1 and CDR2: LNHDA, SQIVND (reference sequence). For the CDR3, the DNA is TGTGCCAGTAGTATAGCGGGGAACGAGCAGTACTTC. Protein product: CASSIAGNEQYF.

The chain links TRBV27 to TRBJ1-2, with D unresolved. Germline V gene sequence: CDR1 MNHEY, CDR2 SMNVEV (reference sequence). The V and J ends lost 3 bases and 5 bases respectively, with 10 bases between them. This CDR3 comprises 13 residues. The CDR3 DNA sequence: TGTGCCAGCAGTTTTAGGAGGGATTATGGCTACACCTTC. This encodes CASSFRRDYGYTF.

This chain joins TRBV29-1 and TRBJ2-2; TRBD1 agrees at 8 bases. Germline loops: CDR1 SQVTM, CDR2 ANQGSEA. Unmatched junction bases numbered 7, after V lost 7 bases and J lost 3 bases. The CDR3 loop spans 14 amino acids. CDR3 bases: TGCAGCGCGATGGACAGGGCTGACACCGGGGAGCTGTTTTTT. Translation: CSAMDRADTGELFF.

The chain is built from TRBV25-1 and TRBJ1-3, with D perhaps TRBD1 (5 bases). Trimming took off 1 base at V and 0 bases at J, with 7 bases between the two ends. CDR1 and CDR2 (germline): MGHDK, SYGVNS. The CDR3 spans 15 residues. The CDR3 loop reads CASSESDISGNTIYF. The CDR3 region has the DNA TGTGCCAGCAGTGAATCGGACATCTCTGGAAACACCATATATTTT.

The CDR3 loop reads CASSAIPGQGADGYTF. CDR3 DNA sequence: TGTGCCAGCAGTGCGATTCCGGGACAGGGGGCGGATGGCTACACCTTC. This chain joins TRBV25-1 and TRBJ1-2; 12 nucleotides line up with TRBD1. CDR1 and CDR2 (germline): MGHDK, SYGVNS. The CDR3 is 16 amino acids. V lost 4 bases and J lost 6; bases outside the gene matches: 9.

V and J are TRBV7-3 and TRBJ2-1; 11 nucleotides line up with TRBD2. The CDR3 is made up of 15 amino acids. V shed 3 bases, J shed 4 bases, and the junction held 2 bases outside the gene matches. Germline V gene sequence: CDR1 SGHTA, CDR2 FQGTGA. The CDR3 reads CASSFSSGGYNEQFF. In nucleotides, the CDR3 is TGTGCCAGCAGCTTTTCTAGCGGGGGGTACAATGAGCAGTTCTTC.

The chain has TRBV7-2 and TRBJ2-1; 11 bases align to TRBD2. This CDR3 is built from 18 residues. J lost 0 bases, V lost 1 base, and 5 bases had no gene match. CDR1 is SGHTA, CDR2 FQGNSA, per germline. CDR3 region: CASSLGSGRESSYNEQFF. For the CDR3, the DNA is TGTGCCAGCAGCTTAGGTAGCGGGAGGGAAAGCTCCTACAATGAGCAGTTCTTC.